This T cell receptor beta chain is from a study of T cells in Graves' hyperthyroidism and ophthalmopathy (dated by TCRdb to about 2019). As for the study more broadly: Peripheral blood samples were taken at the time of initial diagnosis, prior to any treatment. The roughly 91 discovery patients were randomly divided into training and test sets at a 7:3 ratio. The paper reports TCR Vbeta CDR3 sequencing of over 120 peripheral blood samples: 43 ophthalmopathy, fewer than 85 hyperthyroidism and around 17 progressor patients. After sampling, hyperthyroidism patients received methimazole starting at 30 mg daily, and ophthalmopathy patients received high-dose intravenous methylprednisolone. An independent validation cohort of under 20 hyperthyroidism patients and about 16 patients who later progressed to ophthalmopathy tested prospective prediction of ophthalmopathy. Thyroid tissue and blood T-cell repertoires from about six Graves' hyperthyroidism patients were also compared in the study. A discovery cohort of approximately 97 patients, about 44 with Graves' ophthalmopathy and about 60 with stable Graves' hyperthyroidism, was used to find distinguishing TCR V-J signatures. Here is what the overall study found, with its caveats: Sample size was not statistically predetermined, and blinding of investigators to group allocation was not performed. In validation, the model predicted progression to ophthalmopathy with over 65% sensitivity and about 72% specificity, a median of 6.5 months before onset. A 13 V-J signature model separated ophthalmopathy from stable hyperthyroidism, with 87.88% sensitivity and roughly 81% specificity in cross-validation and 80%/75% in testing. Blood samples also contained most of the expanded thyroid clonotypes (frequency above 0.001), which suggests that blood repertoires may reflect thyroid immune responses.

There are 13 amino acids in the CDR3, from cysteine to phenylalanine inclusive. Only the CDR3 DNA is retained, 39 bases long and in frame from the first base. V drops 0 bases and J drops 3 bases, leaving 6 bases in between. From the germline V gene (reference sequence), CDR1 is DFQATT and CDR2 is SNEGSKA. Graves' hyperthyroidism was defined as stable when no progression to ophthalmopathy occurred over 18 months of follow-up. Hyperthyroidism patients were aged 18 to 65 years and newly diagnosed, with disease duration of less than 2 months. The study excluded patients with uncontrolled infections, other autoimmune diseases, pregnancy or lactation. Diagnoses relied on clinical symptoms, serum thyroxine and TRAb, thyroid ultrasound and orbital computed tomography. PBMCs were separated from approximately 10 ml of fresh peripheral blood using Ficoll-Paque density gradient centrifugation. Total RNA was extracted using Trizol reagent, and RNA quality was assessed on an Agilent 2100 Bioanalyzer.

This clonotype was observed at least ten times. The target of this receptor is not known. Qualities for individual bases were not recorded, and no much larger clone is one base off. The TCR beta CDR3 regions were amplified from RNA transcripts. A first-round RT-PCR of the TCR CDR3 used the HTBI primer set with the Qiagen OneStep RT-PCR kit. Libraries were constructed in a second round of multiplex PCR, after which size selection and purification were performed. The libraries were sequenced on an Illumina HiSeq2000 using paired-end 100 bp reads. The source study handled its data this way. SOAPnuke was used to process the raw data, throwing out any read that contained adapters or uncalled bases, had a mean Phred below 15, or lacked an exact constant-primer or identifier match. COPE v1.2.5 was used to merge the high-quality paired reads, and each unique nucleotide sequence was defined as a clonotype. MiTCR v1.1 was used to align the clonotypes against IMGT TRBV, TRBD and TRBJ reference segments. Analysis was restricted to V-J combinations with a frequency above 0.0001, which covered roughly 99% of repertoires. A TCS score was defined as the ratio of F50 (clonal expansion) to E x V (chaos), with BLOSUM62-based TCRdist applied between CDR3 peptides within each V-J. Welch's t-statistics and random forest reduced just over 500 V-J features to 13, which were used in a naive Bayes classifier (R e1071). TCRdb reran the public reads through fastp at Q25 and MiXCR, keeping productive beta chains. Under each unique CDR3 protein, matching rows form one entry showing the most common genes and DNA. The V and J calls and clone size come from TCRdb's table, not from the authors' own analysis. The sample has about 350,000 distinct CDR3 sequences on record, roughly 14% of them singletons. In total, the top ten clones hold roughly 24% of the sample.

The source is a woman in her twenties or thirties with Graves' hyperthyroidism. Specimen: blood. The chain is made from TRBV20-1 and TRBJ2-1; no D gene is confidently identified. The sequence in DNA is TGCAGTGCTAGAGATGGCAGCTACAATGAGCAGTTCTTC. The translation is CSARDGSYNEQFF.